The following is a T cell receptor (beta chain) sequence with its context. Its target is not known. The record originates from a study of shared clonotypes between healthy human individuals. Study details: Per-donor plates numbered three CD4 naive, three CD4 memory, two CD8 naive and one CD8 memory. Points from the study as a whole: Some clonotypes were shared by all four sorted-subset donors, while others were not shared. The non-shared ones had lower generation probabilities than the shared ones.

The CDR3 spans 11 residues. Trimming left V 8 bases short and J 6 bases short, with 11 bases between. CDR1 and CDR2 from the germline V gene are MDHEN and SYDVKM. Libraries were prepared by immunoSEQ multiplex PCR; TCRdb keeps only in-frame clonotypes and omits some of them. Of hundreds of thousands of clones in the sample, less than 80% were seen once. The genes are TRBV28 and TRBJ2-7, with D possibly matching TRBD2 (5 bases). Sequenced: memory CD4+ T cells sorted from blood. Subset described: CD45RA-negative fraction. The clonotype comes from a woman in her thirties in good health. DNA of the CDR3: TGTGCCAGCGTGGGAGAAGTCGAGCAGTACTTC. Residues: CASVGEVEQYF.